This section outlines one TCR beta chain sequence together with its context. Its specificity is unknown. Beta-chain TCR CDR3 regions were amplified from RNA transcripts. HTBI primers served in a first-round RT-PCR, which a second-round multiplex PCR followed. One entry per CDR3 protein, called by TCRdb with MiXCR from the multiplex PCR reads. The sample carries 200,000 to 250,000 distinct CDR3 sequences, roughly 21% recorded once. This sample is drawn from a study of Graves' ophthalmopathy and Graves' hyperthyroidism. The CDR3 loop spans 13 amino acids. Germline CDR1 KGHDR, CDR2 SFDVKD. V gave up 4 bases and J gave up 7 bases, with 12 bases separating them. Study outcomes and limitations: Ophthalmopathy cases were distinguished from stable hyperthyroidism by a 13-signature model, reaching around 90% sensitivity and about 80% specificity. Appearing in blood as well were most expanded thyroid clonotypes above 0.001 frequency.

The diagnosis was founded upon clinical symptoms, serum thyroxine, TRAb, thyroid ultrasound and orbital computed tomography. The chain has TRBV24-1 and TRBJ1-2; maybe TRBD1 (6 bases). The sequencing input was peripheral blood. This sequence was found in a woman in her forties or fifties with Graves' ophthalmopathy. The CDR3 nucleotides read TGTGCCACCAGTGACTTACAGGGTTTTGGCTACACCTTC. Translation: CATSDLQGFGYTF.